This T cell receptor (beta chain) originates from a study of cytomegalovirus exposure and HLA in healthy donors. The overall study: Earlier sequencing of about 179 million T cells yielded fewer than 140 million unique TCR beta sequences.

CDR1 MNHEY and CDR2 SMNVEV come from the germline V gene (reference sequence). Trimming cost V 1 base and J 2 bases, with 12 bases left between them. The CDR3 spans 15 residues. The PCR was carried out with 60 Vbeta primers and 13 Jbeta primers. Assay: immunoSEQ multiplex PCR; the TCRdb copy retains only in-frame clones and omits some. The table has some 190,000 clones, 82% seen once. Notes on this clone: What it binds is not known.

The study, taken as a whole, reports: In a later analysis, TCR association rates varied by HLA locus: DRB1 most, HLA-C fewest. The authors listed around 150 TCR beta chains as cytomegalovirus-associated. Confirmation in vitro established that three CMV-associated chains were specific for CMV antigens.

The source material was PBMCs. This receptor was taken from a middle-aged man in good health and CMV-seronegative. V usage is TRBV27 and J usage is TRBJ2-7, with D possibly TRBD1 on 5 matching bases. CDR3 nucleotides: TGTGCCAGCAGTTTATGGGCAGGGTCCCCCTACGAGCAGTACTTC. Translating gives CASSLWAGSPYEQYF.